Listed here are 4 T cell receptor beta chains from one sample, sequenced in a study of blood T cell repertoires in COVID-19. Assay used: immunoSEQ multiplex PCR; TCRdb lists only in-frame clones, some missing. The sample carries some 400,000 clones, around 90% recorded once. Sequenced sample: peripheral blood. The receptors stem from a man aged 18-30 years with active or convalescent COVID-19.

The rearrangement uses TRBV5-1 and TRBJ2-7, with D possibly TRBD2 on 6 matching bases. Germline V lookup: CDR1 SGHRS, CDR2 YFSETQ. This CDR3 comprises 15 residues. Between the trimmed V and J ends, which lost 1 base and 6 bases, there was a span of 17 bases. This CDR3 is CASSLSAGAWGEQYF. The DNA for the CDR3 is TGCGCCAGCAGCTTGTCAGCGGGCGCGTGGGGCGAGCAGTACTTC.

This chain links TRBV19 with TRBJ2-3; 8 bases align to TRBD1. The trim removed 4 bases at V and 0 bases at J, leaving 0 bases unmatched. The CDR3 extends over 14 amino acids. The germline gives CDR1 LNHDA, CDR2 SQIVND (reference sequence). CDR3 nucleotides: TGTGCCAGTAGTAGGACAGGGAGCACAGATACGCAGTATTTT. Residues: CASSRTGSTDTQYF.

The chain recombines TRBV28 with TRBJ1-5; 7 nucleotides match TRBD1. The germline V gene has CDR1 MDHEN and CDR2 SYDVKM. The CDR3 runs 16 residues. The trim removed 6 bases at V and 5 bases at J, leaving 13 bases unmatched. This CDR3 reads CASSQKGGQAYQPQHF. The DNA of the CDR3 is TGTGCCAGCAGCCAGAAAGGTGGACAGGCTTATCAGCCCCAGCATTTT.

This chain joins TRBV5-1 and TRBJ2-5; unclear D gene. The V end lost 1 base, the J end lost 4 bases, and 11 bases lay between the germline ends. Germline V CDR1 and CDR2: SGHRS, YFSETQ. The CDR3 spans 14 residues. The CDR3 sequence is CASSLSLSPETQYF. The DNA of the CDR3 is TGCGCCAGCAGCTTGAGCCTATCCCCAGAGACCCAGTACTTC.